Described below is a single TCR beta chain sequence and its context. CDR1 and CDR2 (germline): MDHEN, SYDVKM. Deletions cut 3 bases from V and 2 bases from J, with 11 bases between. This CDR3 contains 15 residues. This sample was included in a study of blood T cell repertoires in COVID-19. The data were produced by immunoSEQ multiplex PCR, yet TCRdb's version contains in-frame clones alone and is incomplete. Among 190,000 or so clones listed, nearly 90% were seen once. This clonotype was sampled from a man aged 50-59 years with acute or convalescent COVID-19. The rearrangement uses TRBV28 and TRBJ2-1; D possibly corresponds to TRBD1 (6 bases). Input material: peripheral blood. CDR3 in DNA: TGTGCCAGCAGTTTGCAGGGGACCGCCTACAATGAGCAGTTCTTC. This encodes CASSLQGTAYNEQFF.